The next 11 T cell receptor beta chains were all read from a single sample in a study of shared clonotypes between healthy human individuals. Using immunoSEQ multiplex PCR, the repertoire was profiled, and TCRdb retains in-frame clones only, with some absent. The sample lists some 1 million clones; around four fifths were seen once. Sequencing used memory CD4+ T cells sorted from blood. Stated subset: CD45RA-negative fraction. The receptors originated from a man aged 18-30 years in good health.

The chain recombines TRBV5-5 with TRBJ1-4; no clear D gene. V lost 4 bases, J lost 8 bases, and 9 bases lay in between. The CDR3 has 12 amino acids. Germline-derived CDR1 and CDR2 are SGHKS and YYEKEE (reference sequence). The CDR3 sequence: CASSPLKEKLFF. CDR3 DNA sequence: TGTGCCAGCAGCCCCTTGAAGGAAAAACTGTTTTTT.

This chain connects TRBV27 to TRBJ2-3; TRBD1 matches at 8 bases. Losses at the gene ends were 8 bases for V and 1 base for J; bases not matched to a gene: 5. From germline, CDR1 is MNHEY and CDR2 SMNVEV (reference sequence). The CDR3 totals 14 residues. In nucleotides, the CDR3 is TGTGCCAGCCGAAAGGGACAGGGCACAGATACGCAGTATTTT. Protein product: CASRKGQGTDTQYF.

This clone was picked up many times. V gene TRBV27 combines with J gene TRBJ2-7, with D unresolved. The CDR3 extends over 9 amino acids. Trimming cost V 9 bases and J 5 bases, with 5 bases left between them. Germline-derived CDR1 and CDR2 are MNHEY and SMNVEV (reference sequence). CDR3 loop: CASCNEQYF. As DNA, the CDR3 is TGTGCCAGTTGTAACGAGCAGTACTTC.

This rearrangement joins TRBV27 to TRBJ1-5; possible D gene TRBD1, 5 bases. The CDR3 consists of 13 residues. V dropped 3 bases and J dropped 9 bases, with 12 bases sitting between them. Germline CDR1 reads MNHEY; CDR2 reads SMNVEV (reference sequence). CDR3 nucleotide sequence: TGTGCCAGCAGTTTTGCCGGGGGGGGGCCCCAGCATTTT. It encodes CASSFAGGGPQHF.

The V and J genes are TRBV11-2 and TRBJ1-1; 8 nucleotides align to TRBD1. V gave up 4 bases and J gave up 1 base; unmatched junction bases: 2. Germline CDR1 and CDR2: SGHAT and FQNNGV. This CDR3 spans 14 amino acids. CDR3 residues: CASSSGTGNTEAFF. CDR3 sequence (DNA): TGTGCCAGCAGCTCCGGGACAGGGAACACTGAAGCTTTCTTT.

This clone was seen repeatedly, ten times or more. The J gene is TRBJ2-2, the V gene TRBV11-3; tentative D call: TRBD2 (6 bases). CDR3 length equals 16 residues. V was trimmed by 1 base and J by 0 bases, leaving 9 bases between them. The V gene's germline CDR1 is SGHNT and CDR2 YENEEA. This CDR3 is CASSLVGGANTGELFF. CDR3 coding DNA: TGTGCCAGCAGCTTAGTCGGAGGGGCGAACACCGGGGAGCTGTTTTTT.

The rearrangement uses TRBV4-3 and TRBJ1-4; D gene ambiguous. The CDR3 covers 15 residues. The germline V gene encodes CDR1 LGHNA and CDR2 YSLEER. Trimming took 0 bases from V and 3 from J, leaving 8 bases between them. The CDR3 sequence: CASSQDVRANEKLFF. The DNA of the CDR3 is TGCGCCAGCAGCCAAGATGTCAGAGCTAATGAAAAACTGTTTTTT.

The chain carries TRBV6-5 and TRBJ1-2; D gene unclear. V shed 2 bases and J shed 3 bases, with 10 bases lying between them. The CDR3 loop spans 14 amino acids. The V gene's germline CDR1 is MNHEY and CDR2 SVGAGI. The CDR3, as DNA: TGTGCCAGCAGTTACGCAGCCTCCTACTATGGCTACACCTTC. Translating gives CASSYAASYYGYTF.

The chain carries TRBV11-2 and TRBJ2-7, with D hard to call. The germline V gene encodes CDR1 SGHAT and CDR2 FQNNGV. Trimming removed 3 bases from V and 0 bases from J, with 12 bases in between. CDR3 size: 15 residues. This CDR3 is CASSFRAAHSYEQYF. CDR3 DNA: TGTGCCAGCAGCTTTCGCGCAGCCCACTCCTACGAGCAGTACTTC.

The J gene is TRBJ2-7, the V gene TRBV6-1, with a weak D call TRBD2 (6 bases). V lost 8 bases and J lost 7, with 18 bases in between. The CDR3 loop spans 13 amino acids. CDR1 MNHNS and CDR2 SASEGT come from the germline V gene. The CDR3, as DNA: TGTGCCAGCCAAGCTGGGGGGAGTCGAGAGCAGTACTTC. It yields the protein CASQAGGSREQYF.

The rearrangement links TRBV30 to TRBJ1-2; D is perhaps TRBD1 (6 bases). CDR3 length: 14 residues. Deletions cut 2 bases from V and 2 bases from J, with 12 bases between. Germline V lookup: CDR1 GTSNPN, CDR2 SVGIG (reference sequence). CDR3 bases: TGTGCCTGGAGTCAGCAGGGGCCCAACTATGGCTACACCTTC. Its protein product is CAWSQQGPNYGYTF.